Presented here are 9 T cell receptor beta chains from one specimen sequenced in a study of shared clonotypes between healthy human individuals. Using immunoSEQ multiplex PCR, the repertoire was profiled, and TCRdb retains in-frame clones only, with some absent. The sample lists more than 400,000 clones; approximately 94% were seen once. Specimen: naive CD4+ T cells sorted from blood. This sample's subset: CD45RA+ positively selected. The receptors derive from a woman in her 30s in good health.

The chain combines TRBV19 with TRBJ2-7; the D is unclear. V lost 3 bases and J 2 bases, leaving 8 bases between the germline ends. Germline V gives CDR1 LNHDA, CDR2 SQIVND (reference sequence). The CDR3 is made up of 13 amino acids. CDR3 protein: CASSIESPYEQYF. The CDR3 DNA reads as TGTGCCAGTAGTATTGAAAGTCCCTACGAGCAGTACTTC. The full variable domain, its missing parts supplied by reference TRBV19 and TRBJ2-7, is DGGITQSPKYLFRKEGQNVTLSCEQNLNHDAMYWYRQDPGQGLRLIYYSQIVNDFQKGDIAEGYSVSREKKESFPLTVTSAQKNPTAFYLCASSIESPYEQYFGPGTRLTVT.

This chain joins TRBV9 and TRBJ2-5; 8 bases line up with TRBD2. CDR3 length: 18 residues. Trimming took 0 bases from V and 0 from J; bases not matched to a gene: 10. Per the germline V gene, CDR1 is SGDLS and CDR2 is YYNGEE. The CDR3 reads CASSVGPGGGGYQETQYF. CDR3 nucleotide sequence: TGTGCCAGCAGCGTAGGTCCCGGGGGGGGCGGTTACCAAGAGACCCAGTACTTC.

The V call is TRBV2, the J call TRBJ2-3, with D unclear. Deletions cut 6 bases from V and 6 bases from J, with 13 bases between. Germline loops: CDR1 SNHLY, CDR2 FYNNEI. The CDR3 consists of 13 residues. This CDR3 is CASSDGLTDTQYF. The CDR3 coding sequence is TGTGCCAGCAGCGATGGATTAACGGATACGCAGTATTTT.

The chain is built from TRBV28 and TRBJ2-7; the D gene is possibly TRBD2 (6 bases). Trimming took 3 bases from V and 2 from J, leaving 8 bases between them. Germline V CDR1 and CDR2: MDHEN, SYDVKM. This CDR3 has 13 amino acids. For the CDR3, the DNA is TGTGCCAGCAGTTTGACTAGAGCCTACGAGCAGTACTTC. Its protein is CASSLTRAYEQYF.

This clone was seen only a few times. CDR3 amino acids: CASAAWTGELFF. The CDR3 DNA sequence: TGTGCCAGCGCTGCTTGGACCGGGGAGCTGTTTTTT. J is TRBJ2-2 and V is TRBV6-5; no reliable D call. Germline CDR1 and CDR2: MNHEY and SVGAGI. The CDR3 totals 12 residues. V lost 8 bases, J lost 5 bases, and 9 bases lay in between.

The chain carries TRBV7-9 and TRBJ2-7, with TRBD2 matching 9 bases. Per germline, CDR1 SEHNR and CDR2 FQNEAQ (reference sequence). The CDR3 spans 15 residues. The ends lost 6 bases at V and 7 bases at J; junction bases unmatched: 13. The CDR3 region has the DNA TGTGCCAGCAGGGGGGGAGCGGGAGCGGGAGGTGAGCAGTACTTC. Its protein is CASRGGAGAGGEQYF.

The rearrangement links TRBV11-2 to TRBJ2-7; 10 positions match TRBD1. Per germline, CDR1 SGHAT and CDR2 FQNNGV. The V segment lost 2 bases and the J segment 7 bases; nucleotides outside the gene matches: 8. This CDR3 has 15 residues. The chain's CDR3 is CASSLSETGGWEQYF. CDR3 DNA: TGTGCCAGCAGCTTATCTGAGACAGGGGGCTGGGAGCAGTACTTC.

The table lists this clone with a count of one. The chain carries TRBV5-4 and TRBJ1-2, with 9 bases fitting TRBD1. CDR1 and CDR2 (germline): SGHNT, YYREEE (reference sequence). The CDR3 runs 15 residues. V shed 4 bases, J shed 5 bases, and the junction held 9 bases outside the gene matches. The CDR3 spells CASSVGTGFRYGYTF. CDR3 nucleotides: TGTGCCAGCAGCGTCGGGACAGGGTTTAGGTATGGCTACACCTTC.

The J gene is TRBJ2-1, the V gene TRBV27, with D tentatively TRBD1 (6 bases). The ends were cut back, 4 bases at V and 4 bases at J, with 11 bases in the middle. This CDR3 contains 14 residues. Germline values: CDR1 MNHEY, CDR2 SMNVEV (reference sequence). The CDR3 spells CASSSRTGYNEQFF. The CDR3 DNA is TGTGCCAGCAGTTCACGTACAGGGTACAATGAGCAGTTCTTC.